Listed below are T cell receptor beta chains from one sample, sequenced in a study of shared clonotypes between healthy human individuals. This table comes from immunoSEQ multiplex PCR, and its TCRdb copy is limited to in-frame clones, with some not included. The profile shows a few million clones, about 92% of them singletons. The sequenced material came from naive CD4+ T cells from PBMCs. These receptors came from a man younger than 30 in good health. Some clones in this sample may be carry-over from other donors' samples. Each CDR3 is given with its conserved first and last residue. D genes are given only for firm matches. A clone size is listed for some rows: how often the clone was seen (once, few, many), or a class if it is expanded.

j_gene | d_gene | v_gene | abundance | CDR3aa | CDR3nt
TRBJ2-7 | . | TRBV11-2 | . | CASSFVGIGAEQYF | TGTGCCAGCAGCTTCGTAGGCATTGGGGCGGAGCAGTACTTC
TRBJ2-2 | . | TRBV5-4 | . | CASSARGTGELFF | TGTGCCAGCAGCGCACGAGGCACCGGGGAGCTGTTTTTT
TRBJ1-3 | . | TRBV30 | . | CAWTHSGSGNTIYF | TGTGCCTGGACTCATAGTGGCTCTGGAAACACCATATATTTT
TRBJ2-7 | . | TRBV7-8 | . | CASSGAPRHVALEQYF | TGTGCCAGCAGCGGGGCGCCCCGACACGTAGCTCTCGAGCAGTACTTC
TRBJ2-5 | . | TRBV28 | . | CASSPSPWDTEQETQYF | TGTGCCAGCAGTCCCTCTCCTTGGGACACCGAACAAGAGACCCAGTACTTC
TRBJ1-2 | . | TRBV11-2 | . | CASSPRRTEERNYGYTF | TGTGCCAGCAGCCCCCGGCGCACAGAAGAAAGGAACTATGGCTACACCTTC
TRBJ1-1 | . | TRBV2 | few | CASLRELNTEAFF | TGTGCCAGCTTGAGGGAGTTGAACACTGAAGCTTTCTTT
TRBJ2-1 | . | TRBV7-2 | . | CASSYITPVFFEQFF | TGTGCCAGCAGCTATATCACCCCAGTTTTTTTTGAGCAGTTCTTC
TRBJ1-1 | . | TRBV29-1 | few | CSVRQPLNTEAFF | TGCAGCGTTAGACAGCCCCTGAACACTGAAGCTTTCTTT
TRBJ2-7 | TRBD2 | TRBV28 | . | CASAPGLDPVYEQYF | TGTGCCAGCGCTCCGGGACTAGACCCTGTGTACGAGCAGTACTTC
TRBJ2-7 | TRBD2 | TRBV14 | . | CASSQSGTSVYEQYF | TGTGCCAGCAGCCAAAGCGGGACTAGCGTATACGAGCAGTACTTC
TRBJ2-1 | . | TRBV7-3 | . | CASSLTVYNEQFF | TGTGCCAGCAGCTTAACAGTATACAATGAGCAGTTCTTC
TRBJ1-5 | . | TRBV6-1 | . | CATRPDSNQPQHF | TGTGCCACTCGTCCCGATAGCAATCAGCCCCAGCATTTT
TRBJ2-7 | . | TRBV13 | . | CASSLLRRYEQYF | TGTGCCAGCAGCCTTTTGCGGCGGTACGAGCAGTACTTC
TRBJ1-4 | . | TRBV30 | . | CAWSVRPPSRTNEKLFF | TGTGCCTGGAGTGTACGACCCCCCTCCCGAACTAATGAAAAACTGTTTTTT
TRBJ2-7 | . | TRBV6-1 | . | CASTVGESYEQYF | TGTGCCAGCACCGTCGGGGAATCCTACGAGCAGTACTTC
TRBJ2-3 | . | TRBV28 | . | CASSLISDTQYF | TGTGCCAGCAGTTTAATCTCAGATACGCAGTATTTT
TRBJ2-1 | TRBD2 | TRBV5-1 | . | CASSFPSGGHNEQFF | TGCGCCAGCAGCTTCCCTAGCGGGGGACACAATGAGCAGTTCTTC
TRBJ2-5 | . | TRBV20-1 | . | CSVTGYREQYF | TGCAGTGTAACAGGGTACCGAGAGCAGTACTTC
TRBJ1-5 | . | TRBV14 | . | CASSQDFGPQHF | TGTGCCAGCAGCCAAGATTTTGGGCCCCAGCATTTT
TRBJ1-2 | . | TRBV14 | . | CASSQRWTEFIAF | TGTGCCAGCAGCCAACGATGGACAGAGTTTATCGCCTTC
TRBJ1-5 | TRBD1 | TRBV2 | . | CASQTGLNQPQHF | TGTGCCAGCCAGACAGGGTTAAATCAGCCCCAGCATTTT
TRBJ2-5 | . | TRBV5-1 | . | CASSLRGAETQYF | TGCGCCAGCAGCCTCCGGGGCGCGGAGACCCAGTACTTC
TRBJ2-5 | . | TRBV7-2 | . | CASSLREETQYF | TGTGCCAGCAGCTTGAGGGAAGAGACCCAGTACTTC
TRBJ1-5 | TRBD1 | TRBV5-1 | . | CASSLGDSHNQPQHF | TGCGCCAGCAGCTTGGGGGACAGTCACAATCAGCCCCAGCATTTT
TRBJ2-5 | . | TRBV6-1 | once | CASSTQLIGGETQYF | TGTGCCAGCAGTACCCAGTTGATCGGGGGAGAGACCCAGTACTTC